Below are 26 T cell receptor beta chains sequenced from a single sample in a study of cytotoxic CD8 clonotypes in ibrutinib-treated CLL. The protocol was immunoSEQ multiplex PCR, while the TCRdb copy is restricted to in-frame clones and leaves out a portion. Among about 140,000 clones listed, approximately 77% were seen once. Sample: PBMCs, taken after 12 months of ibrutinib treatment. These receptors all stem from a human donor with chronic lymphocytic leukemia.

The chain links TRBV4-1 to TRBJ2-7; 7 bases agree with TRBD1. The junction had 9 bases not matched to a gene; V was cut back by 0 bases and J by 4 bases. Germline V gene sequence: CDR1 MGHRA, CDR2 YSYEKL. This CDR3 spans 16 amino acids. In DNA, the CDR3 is TGCGCCAGCAGCCAAGACCCAACAGGGGTAGAATACGAGCAGTACTTC. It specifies CASSQDPTGVEYEQYF.

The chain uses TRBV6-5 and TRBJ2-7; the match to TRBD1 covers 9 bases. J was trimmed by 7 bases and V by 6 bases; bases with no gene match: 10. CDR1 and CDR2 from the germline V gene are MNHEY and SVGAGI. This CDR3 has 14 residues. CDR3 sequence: CASSRDRVDREQYF. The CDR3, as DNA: TGTGCCAGCAGCCGGGACAGGGTCGACCGGGAGCAGTACTTC.

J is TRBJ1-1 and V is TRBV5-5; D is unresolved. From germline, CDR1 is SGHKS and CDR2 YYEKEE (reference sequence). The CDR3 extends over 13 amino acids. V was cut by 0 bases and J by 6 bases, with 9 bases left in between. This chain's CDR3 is CASSLAQSAEAFF. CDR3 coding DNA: TGTGCCAGCAGCTTGGCCCAAAGCGCTGAAGCTTTCTTT.

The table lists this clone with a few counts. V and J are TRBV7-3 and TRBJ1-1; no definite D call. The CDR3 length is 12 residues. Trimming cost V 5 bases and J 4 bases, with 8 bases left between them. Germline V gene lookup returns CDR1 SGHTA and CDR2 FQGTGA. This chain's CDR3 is CASSEGLTEAFF. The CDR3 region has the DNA TGTGCCAGCAGCGAGGGTCTCACTGAAGCTTTCTTT.

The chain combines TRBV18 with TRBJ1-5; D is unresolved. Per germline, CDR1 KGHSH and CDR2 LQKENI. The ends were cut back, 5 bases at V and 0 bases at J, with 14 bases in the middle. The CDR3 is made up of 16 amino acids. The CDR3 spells CASSESTAYSNQPQHF. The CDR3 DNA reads TGTGCCAGCTCAGAGTCAACCGCCTATAGCAATCAGCCCCAGCATTTT.

This CDR3 reads CASSSPPRGVNYEQYF. CDR3 nucleotides: TGTGCCAGCAGTTCCCCGCCCCGGGGGGTGAACTACGAGCAGTACTTC. The chain has TRBV6-6 and TRBJ2-7; 7 bases fit TRBD2. V dropped 4 bases and J dropped 3; count of bases not matched to a gene: 12. This CDR3 comprises 16 residues. Germline lookup yields CDR1 MNHNY and CDR2 SVGAGI (reference sequence).

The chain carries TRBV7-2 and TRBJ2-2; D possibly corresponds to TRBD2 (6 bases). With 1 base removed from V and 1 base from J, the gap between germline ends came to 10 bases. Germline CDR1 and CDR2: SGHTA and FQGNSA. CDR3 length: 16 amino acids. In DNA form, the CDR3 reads TGTGCCAGCAGCTTAGTCGCGGGGCTGAACACCGGGGAGCTGTTTTTT. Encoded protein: CASSLVAGLNTGELFF.

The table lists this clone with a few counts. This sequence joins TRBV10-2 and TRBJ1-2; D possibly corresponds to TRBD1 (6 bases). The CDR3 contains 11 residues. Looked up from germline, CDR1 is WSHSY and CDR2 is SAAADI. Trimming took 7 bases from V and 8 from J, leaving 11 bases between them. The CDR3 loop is CASTGAYGYTF. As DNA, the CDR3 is TGCGCCAGCACAGGGGCTTACGGCTACACCTTC.

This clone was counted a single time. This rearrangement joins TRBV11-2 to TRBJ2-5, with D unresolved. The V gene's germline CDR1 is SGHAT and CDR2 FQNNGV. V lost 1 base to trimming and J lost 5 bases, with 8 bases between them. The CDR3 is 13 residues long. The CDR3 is CASSLGAGETQYF. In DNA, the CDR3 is TGTGCCAGCAGCTTAGGGGCCGGGGAGACCCAGTACTTC.

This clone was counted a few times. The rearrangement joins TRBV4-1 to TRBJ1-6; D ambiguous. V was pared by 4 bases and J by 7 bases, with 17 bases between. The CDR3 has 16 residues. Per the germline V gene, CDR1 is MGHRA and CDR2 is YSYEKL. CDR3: CASSPIGRITNSPLHF. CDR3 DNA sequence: TGCGCCAGCAGCCCCATAGGACGGATTACCAATTCACCCCTCCACTTT.

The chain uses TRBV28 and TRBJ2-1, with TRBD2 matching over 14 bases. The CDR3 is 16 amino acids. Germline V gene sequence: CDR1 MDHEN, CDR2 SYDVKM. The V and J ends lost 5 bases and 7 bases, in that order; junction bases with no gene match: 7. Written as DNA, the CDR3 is TGTGCCAGCAGTCCCGGGACTAGCGGGAGTTTAAATGAGCAGTTCTTC. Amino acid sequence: CASSPGTSGSLNEQFF.

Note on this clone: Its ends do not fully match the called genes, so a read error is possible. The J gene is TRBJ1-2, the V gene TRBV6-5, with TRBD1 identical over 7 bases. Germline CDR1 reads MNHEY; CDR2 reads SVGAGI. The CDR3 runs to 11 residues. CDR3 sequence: CASTPIQGTAF. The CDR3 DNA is TGTGCCAGCACCCCTATACAGGGGACCGCATTC.

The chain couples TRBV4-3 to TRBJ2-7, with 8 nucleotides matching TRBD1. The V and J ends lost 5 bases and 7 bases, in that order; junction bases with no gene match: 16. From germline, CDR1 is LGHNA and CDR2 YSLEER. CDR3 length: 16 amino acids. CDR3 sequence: CASSYDARQGAGEQYF. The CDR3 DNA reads TGCGCCAGCAGCTATGATGCGAGGCAGGGGGCAGGGGAGCAGTACTTC.

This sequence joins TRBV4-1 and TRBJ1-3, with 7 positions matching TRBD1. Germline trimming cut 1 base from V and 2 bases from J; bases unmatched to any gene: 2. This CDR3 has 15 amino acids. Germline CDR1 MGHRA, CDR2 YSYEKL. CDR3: CASSQGGQAGNTIYF. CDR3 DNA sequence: TGCGCCAGCAGCCAAGGAGGACAGGCTGGAAACACCATATATTTT.

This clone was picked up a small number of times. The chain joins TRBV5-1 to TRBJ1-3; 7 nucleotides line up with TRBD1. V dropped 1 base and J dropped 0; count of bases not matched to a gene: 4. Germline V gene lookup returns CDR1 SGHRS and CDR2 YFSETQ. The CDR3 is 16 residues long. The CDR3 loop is CASSLTGVISGNTIYF. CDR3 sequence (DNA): TGCGCCAGCAGCTTGACAGGGGTGATCTCTGGAAACACCATATATTTT.

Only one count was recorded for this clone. The CDR3 sequence: CASSYTSTGASYEQYF. In DNA, the CDR3 is TGTGCCAGCAGTTATACGAGCACGGGGGCTTCCTACGAGCAGTACTTC. The J gene is TRBJ2-7, the V gene TRBV6-5; D might be TRBD1 or TRBD2, each matching 6 bases. This CDR3 is built from 16 residues. From germline, CDR1 is MNHEY and CDR2 SVGAGI. V lost 3 bases and J lost 1, with 16 bases in between.

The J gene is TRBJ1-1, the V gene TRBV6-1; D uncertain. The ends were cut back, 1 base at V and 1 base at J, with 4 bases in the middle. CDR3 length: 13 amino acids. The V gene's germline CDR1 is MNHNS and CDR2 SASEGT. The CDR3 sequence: CASSEGGNTEAFF. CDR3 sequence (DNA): TGTGCCAGCAGTGAAGGAGGGAACACTGAAGCTTTCTTT.

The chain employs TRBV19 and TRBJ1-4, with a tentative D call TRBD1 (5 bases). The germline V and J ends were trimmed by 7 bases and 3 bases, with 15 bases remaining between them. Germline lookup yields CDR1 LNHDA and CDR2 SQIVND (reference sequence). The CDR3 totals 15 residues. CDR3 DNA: TGTGCCAGTATCTCCCCAGGGCCAGCTAATGAAAAACTGTTTTTT. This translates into CASISPGPANEKLFF.

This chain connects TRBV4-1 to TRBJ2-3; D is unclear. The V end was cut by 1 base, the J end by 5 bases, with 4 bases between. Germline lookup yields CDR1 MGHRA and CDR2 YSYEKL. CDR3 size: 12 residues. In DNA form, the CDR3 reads TGCGCCAGCAGCCAAGTAGTAGATACGCAGTATTTT. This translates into CASSQVVDTQYF.

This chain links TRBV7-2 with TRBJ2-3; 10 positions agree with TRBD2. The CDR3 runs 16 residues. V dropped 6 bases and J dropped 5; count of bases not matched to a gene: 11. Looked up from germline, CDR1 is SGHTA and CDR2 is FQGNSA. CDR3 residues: CASRRGSSGRGDTQYF. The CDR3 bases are TGTGCCAGCAGACGTGGGTCTAGCGGGAGAGGAGATACGCAGTATTTT.

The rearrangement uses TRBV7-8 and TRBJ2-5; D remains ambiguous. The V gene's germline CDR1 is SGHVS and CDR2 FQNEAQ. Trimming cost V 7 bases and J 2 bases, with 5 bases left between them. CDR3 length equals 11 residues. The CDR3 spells CASKEQETQYF. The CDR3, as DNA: TGTGCCAGCAAAGAGCAAGAGACCCAGTACTTC.

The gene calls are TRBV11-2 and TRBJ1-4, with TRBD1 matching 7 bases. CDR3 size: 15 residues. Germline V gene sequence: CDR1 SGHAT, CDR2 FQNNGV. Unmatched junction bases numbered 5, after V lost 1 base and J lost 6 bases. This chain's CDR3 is CASSLVAGGYEKLFF. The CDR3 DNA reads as TGTGCCAGCAGCTTAGTCGCAGGGGGGTATGAAAAACTGTTTTTT.

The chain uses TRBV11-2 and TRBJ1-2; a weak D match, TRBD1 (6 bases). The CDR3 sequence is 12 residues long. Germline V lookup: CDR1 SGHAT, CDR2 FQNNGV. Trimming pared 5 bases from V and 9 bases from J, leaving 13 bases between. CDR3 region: CASSNNRDCYTF. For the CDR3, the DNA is TGTGCCAGCAGCAACAACAGGGATTGCTACACCTTC.

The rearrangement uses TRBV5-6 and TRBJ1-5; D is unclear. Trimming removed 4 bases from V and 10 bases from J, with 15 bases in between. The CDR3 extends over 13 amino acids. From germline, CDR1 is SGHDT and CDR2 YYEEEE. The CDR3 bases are TGTGCCAGCAGCCTCCGGGCCAAAAGACCCCAGCATTTT. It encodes CASSLRAKRPQHF.

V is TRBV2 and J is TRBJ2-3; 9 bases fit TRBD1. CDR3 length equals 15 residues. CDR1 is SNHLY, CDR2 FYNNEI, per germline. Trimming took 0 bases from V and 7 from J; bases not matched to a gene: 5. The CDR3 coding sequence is TGTGCCAGCAGTGAAGCGGGACAGGGTTTTAATACGCAGTATTTT. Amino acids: CASSEAGQGFNTQYF.

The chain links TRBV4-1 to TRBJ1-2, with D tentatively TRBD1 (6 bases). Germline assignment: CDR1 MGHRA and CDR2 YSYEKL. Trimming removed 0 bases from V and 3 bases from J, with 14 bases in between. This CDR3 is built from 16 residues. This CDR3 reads CASSQEDSPTYYGYTF. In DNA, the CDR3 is TGCGCCAGCAGCCAAGAGGACAGCCCAACCTACTATGGCTACACCTTC.